This T cell receptor (beta chain) was sequenced for a study of T-cell reconstitution after alpha-beta-depleted transplantation in children. Study-wide results and caveats: Roughly two months post-transplant, alpha-beta T cells reportedly originated from several hundred graft clones that had expanded.

The CDR3 length is 18 residues. Trimming removed 0 bases at V and 1 base at J, with 21 bases between. Germline CDR1 is GTSNPN and CDR2 is SVGIG (reference sequence). A TCRbeta library incorporating unique molecular identifiers was prepared. A single record per CDR3 protein comes from TCRdb applying MiXCR to the PCR reads. The sample lists 490,000 or so distinct CDR3 sequences; 8% to 11% were seen once. This clonotype came up a few times. Its specificity is not known. This receptor was taken from a child between 2 and 9 years old with inherited bone marrow failure, due to receive a stem cell transplant. Sample: PBMCs, taken before TCRalphabeta/CD19-depleted stem cell transplant. The chain links TRBV30 to TRBJ1-1; no firm D call. CDR3 bases: TGTGCCTGGAGTGTTCCATGGCCACTCGACCGAGGGAACACTGAAGCTTTCTTT. Encoded protein: CAWSVPWPLDRGNTEAFF.